This is a list of T cell receptor beta chains from one sample in a study of T cells in Graves' hyperthyroidism and ophthalmopathy. MiXCR was run by TCRdb on the multiplex PCR reads, yielding one entry per CDR3 protein. The sample lists hundreds of thousands of distinct CDR3 sequences; more than 15% were seen once. Input material: blood. These receptor sequences come from a woman aged 40 to 55 with Graves' ophthalmopathy. The CDR3 runs from the conserved cysteine through the conserved F or W. Rows give clone size only sometimes, using once, few, many, or a class for an expanded clone.

j_gene: TRBJ2-2
abundance: few
v_gene: TRBV10-2
CDR3aa: CASSYSGSGELFF

j_gene: TRBJ2-7
abundance: NA
v_gene: TRBV14
CDR3aa: CASSRNDRLTYEQYF

j_gene: TRBJ1-5
abundance: many
v_gene: TRBV4-1
CDR3aa: CASSQTGQGRNQPQHF

j_gene: TRBJ1-1
abundance: many
v_gene: TRBV27
CDR3aa: CASSSRALANTEAFF

j_gene: TRBJ1-1
abundance: NA
v_gene: TRBV6-6
CDR3aa: CASSYYLSGTRDTEAFF

j_gene: TRBJ2-7
abundance: NA
v_gene: TRBV5-1
CDR3aa: CASSFSVTSGSYEQYF

j_gene: TRBJ2-7
abundance: many
v_gene: TRBV2
CDR3aa: CASSSTSAPYEQYF

j_gene: TRBJ1-2
abundance: few
v_gene: TRBV5-5
CDR3aa: CASRGSGYGYTF

j_gene: TRBJ2-7
abundance: few
v_gene: TRBV19
CDR3aa: CATQASGGTYEQYF

j_gene: TRBJ1-5
abundance: NA
v_gene: TRBV27
CDR3aa: CASSYNNQPQHF

j_gene: TRBJ2-5
abundance: many
v_gene: TRBV30
CDR3aa: CAWSDVGETQYF

j_gene: TRBJ2-2
abundance: NA
v_gene: TRBV7-3
CDR3aa: CASSLSLAGGGTGELFF

j_gene: TRBJ2-7
abundance: NA
v_gene: TRBV4-2
CDR3aa: CASSQVGEAGEAYEQYF

j_gene: TRBJ1-5
abundance: few
v_gene: TRBV6-4
CDR3aa: CASSEGLWQPQHF

j_gene: TRBJ2-5
abundance: many
v_gene: TRBV11-2
CDR3aa: CASRANGAETQYF

j_gene: TRBJ2-2
abundance: NA
v_gene: TRBV18
CDR3aa: CASSQNQANTGELFF

j_gene: TRBJ2-5
abundance: NA
v_gene: TRBV12-3/TRBV12-4
CDR3aa: CASSPGQGSRETQYF

j_gene: TRBJ2-1
abundance: NA
v_gene: TRBV9
CDR3aa: CASSGRGAGTNEQFF

j_gene: TRBJ2-1
abundance: many
v_gene: TRBV5-1
CDR3aa: CASSLQGVSDTALDEQFF

j_gene: TRBJ1-1
abundance: many
v_gene: TRBV7-8
CDR3aa: CASSLVDFSEAFF

j_gene: TRBJ2-5
abundance: NA
v_gene: TRBV6-7
CDR3aa: CATSTGLAGVWETQYF

j_gene: TRBJ2-3
abundance: few
v_gene: TRBV5-1
CDR3aa: CASSLGTLAAGTDTQYF

j_gene: TRBJ2-2
abundance: NA
v_gene: TRBV5-1
CDR3aa: CASSGSGSGTGELFF

j_gene: TRBJ1-2
abundance: few
v_gene: TRBV29-1
CDR3aa: CSVPEATNYGYTF

j_gene: TRBJ2-2
abundance: many
v_gene: TRBV7-8
CDR3aa: CASSLDGANTGELFF

j_gene: TRBJ2-2
abundance: many
v_gene: TRBV20-1
CDR3aa: CSARPGTQSTGELFF

j_gene: TRBJ2-1
abundance: few
v_gene: TRBV4-1
CDR3aa: CASSQDSRDGPRNEQFF

j_gene: TRBJ2-1
abundance: few
v_gene: TRBV2
CDR3aa: CASNDPGQYNEQFF

j_gene: TRBJ2-3
abundance: many
v_gene: TRBV20-1
CDR3aa: CSATPALPDTQYF

j_gene: TRBJ2-6
abundance: many
v_gene: TRBV19
CDR3aa: CASSWGSGANVLTF

j_gene: TRBJ1-2
abundance: NA
v_gene: TRBV6-1
CDR3aa: CASSDSVSYGYTF

j_gene: TRBJ2-7
abundance: NA
v_gene: TRBV20-1
CDR3aa: CSARVASSYEQYF

j_gene: TRBJ1-2
abundance: NA
v_gene: TRBV7-9
CDR3aa: CASSLLDPNYGYTF

j_gene: TRBJ2-7
abundance: many
v_gene: TRBV2
CDR3aa: CASRERGGNSYEQYF

j_gene: TRBJ2-1
abundance: many
v_gene: TRBV7-9
CDR3aa: CASSHRGQGGSFYNEQFF

j_gene: TRBJ2-7
abundance: NA
v_gene: TRBV6-5
CDR3aa: CASSSGAAGPYEQYF

j_gene: TRBJ1-2
abundance: many
v_gene: TRBV11-1
CDR3aa: CASSSRQGADGYTF

j_gene: TRBJ2-1
abundance: few
v_gene: TRBV30
CDR3aa: CAWRRTSETYNEQFF

j_gene: TRBJ2-7
abundance: many
v_gene: TRBV2
CDR3aa: CASSGALEQYF